This passage covers 14 T cell receptor beta chains from one sample sequenced in a study of blood T cell repertoires in COVID-19. Repertoires were generated with immunoSEQ multiplex PCR, while TCRdb's copy carries only in-frame clones and drops some. The sample has about 51,000 clones, around 90% seen once. Sequencing was done on a sample of peripheral blood. The receptors come from a man aged 50 or older with active COVID-19.

This chain joins TRBV11-2 and TRBJ2-7; 11 bases fit TRBD2. The V gene end was trimmed by 4 bases and the J gene end by 1 base; junction bases not matched to a gene: 12. The CDR3 extends over 18 amino acids. Per the germline V gene, CDR1 is SGHAT and CDR2 is FQNNGV. CDR3 region: CASSSLAGGPRRSYEQYF. In DNA, the CDR3 is TGTGCCAGCAGCTCCTTAGCGGGGGGGCCCAGAAGGTCCTACGAGCAGTACTTC. Combining the CDR3 with reference TRBV11-2 and TRBJ2-7 gives the whole variable domain EAGVAQSPRYKIIEKRQSVAFWCNPISGHATLYWYQQILGQGPKLLIQFQNNGVVDDSQLPKDRFSAERLKGVDSTLKIQPAKLEDSAVYLCASSSLAGGPRRSYEQYFGPGTRLTVT.

V is TRBV11-3 and J is TRBJ2-2; D is possibly TRBD2 (6 bases). The germline V gene encodes CDR1 SGHNT and CDR2 YENEEA. V lost 5 bases and J 3 bases, leaving 10 bases between the germline ends. The CDR3 runs to 14 residues. CDR3: CASSLAPDTGELFF. CDR3 in DNA: TGTGCCAGCAGCCTAGCGCCGGACACCGGGGAGCTGTTTTTT. Full variable domain (outside the CDR3, taken from reference TRBV11-3 and TRBJ2-2): EAGVVQSPRYKIIEKKQPVAFWCNPISGHNTLYWYLQNLGQGPELLIRYENEEAVDDSQLPKDRFSAERLKGVDSTLKIQPAELGDSAVYLCASSLAPDTGELFFGEGSRLTVL.

The chain recombines TRBV6-6 with TRBJ1-1; TRBD1 aligns across 8 bases. In germline, CDR1 is MNHNY, CDR2 SVGAGI (reference sequence). J was trimmed by 4 bases and V by 5 bases; bases with no gene match: 3. CDR3 size: 13 residues. CDR3 nucleotides: TGTGCCAGCAGTACGGACAGGGCCACTGAAGCTTTCTTT. Translated: CASSTDRATEAFF.

The chain recombines TRBV29-1 with TRBJ1-4, with D possibly being TRBD1 (5 bases). The CDR3 is 14 residues long. Trimming left V 7 bases short and J 8 bases short, with 20 bases between. Germline V gene sequence: CDR1 SQVTM, CDR2 ANQGSEA. The CDR3 here is CSGGGRGGDEKLFF. Written as DNA, the CDR3 is TGCAGCGGCGGGGGACGGGGAGGCGACGAAAAACTGTTTTTT.

The chain uses TRBV18 and TRBJ2-7; D uncertain. Germline-derived CDR1 and CDR2 are KGHSH and LQKENI. Trimming took 4 bases from V and 1 from J, leaving 14 bases between them. CDR3 size: 15 residues. DNA of the CDR3: TGTGCCAGCTCACGCACCTCCCAGGATTCCTACGAGCAGTACTTC. It codes for CASSRTSQDSYEQYF. Filled out from reference TRBV18 and TRBJ2-7, the complete variable domain reads NAGVMQNPRHLVRRRGQEARLRCSPMKGHSHVYWYRQLPEEGLKFMVYLQKENIIDESGMPKERFSAEFPKEGPSILRIQQVVRGDSAAYFCASSRTSQDSYEQYFGPGTRLTVT.

This clone turned up a few times. Other DNA sequences within the sample encode an identical CDR3. The chain combines TRBV6-5 with TRBJ1-3; D is uncertain. The germline CDR1 and CDR2 sequences are MNHEY and SVGAGI. The CDR3 is 11 residues long. Trimming took 5 bases from V and 4 from J, leaving 3 bases between them. CDR3: CASSQGNTIYF. Here the CDR3 DNA reads TGTGCCAGCAGTCAGGGAAACACCATATATTTT.

This clone was picked up a small number of times. J is TRBJ2-7 and V is TRBV19, with a weak D call TRBD2 (5 bases). The ends were cut back, 2 bases at V and 7 bases at J, with 15 bases in the middle. The CDR3 totals 14 residues. Germline CDR1 and CDR2: LNHDA and SQIVND (reference sequence). The CDR3 loop reads CASSIPGSLHEQYF. The DNA for the CDR3 is TGTGCCAGTAGTATACCGGGATCCCTCCATGAGCAGTACTTC.

The chain links TRBV5-1 to TRBJ2-5, with D possibly matching TRBD2 (7 bases). The V gene lost 4 bases and the J gene lost 4 bases, with 8 bases spanning the gap. Germline loops: CDR1 SGHRS, CDR2 YFSETQ. The CDR3 covers 12 residues. CDR3 amino acids: CASSGGAETQYF. CDR3 nucleotide sequence: TGCGCCAGCAGCGGGGGGGCAGAGACCCAGTACTTC.

The rearrangement joins TRBV6-6 to TRBJ1-3; tentatively, D is TRBD1 (6 bases). The CDR3 loop spans 13 amino acids. V lost 5 bases, J lost 8 bases, and 13 bases lay in between. Germline CDR1 MNHNY, CDR2 SVGAGI (reference sequence). The CDR3: CASSTRQVDTIYF. CDR3 DNA sequence: TGTGCCAGCAGTACCCGACAGGTGGACACCATATATTTT.

The chain recombines TRBV14 with TRBJ1-6; possible D gene TRBD1, 5 bases. Trimming removed 1 base at V and 7 bases at J, with 8 bases between. The CDR3 loop spans 14 amino acids. CDR1 SGHDN and CDR2 FVKESK come from the germline V gene. Here the CDR3 reads CASSQVRGNSPLHF. The CDR3 coding sequence is TGTGCCAGCAGCCAAGTTAGGGGAAATTCACCCCTCCACTTT.

The chain uses TRBV13 and TRBJ2-1, with TRBD1 as a possible D gene (6 bases). V was shortened by 8 bases and J by 8 bases, with 13 bases between the two germline ends. Germline V CDR1 and CDR2: PRHDT, FYEKMQ (reference sequence). This CDR3 contains 12 residues. For the CDR3, the DNA is TGTGCCAGCGGTCATCCAGGGGATGAGCAGTTCTTC. Translated, it gives CASGHPGDEQFF.

This clone came up a few times. This CDR3 reads CASSDYPGETQYF. CDR3 DNA sequence: TGTGCCAGCAGTGACTACCCAGGAGAGACCCAGTACTTC. The V and J genes are TRBV6-4 and TRBJ2-5; D uncertain. The germline V gene encodes CDR1 MRHNA and CDR2 SNTAGT. The CDR3 consists of 13 residues. The V gene lost 1 base and the J gene lost 4 bases, with 7 bases spanning the gap.

V and J are TRBV6-4 and TRBJ1-6; D is undetermined. Trimming took 6 bases from V and 11 from J, leaving 14 bases between them. Germline V gene data show CDR1 as MRHNA and CDR2 as SNTAGT. The CDR3 spans 13 residues. CDR3 sequence (DNA): TGTGCCAGCAGCCTGTCATCGGGGACACCCCTCCACTTT. Amino acid sequence: CASSLSSGTPLHF.

The rearrangement links TRBV4-1 to TRBJ2-7, with 7 bases matching TRBD1. The trim removed 0 bases at V and 4 bases at J, leaving 6 bases unmatched. The CDR3 runs to 15 residues. Germline CDR1 is MGHRA and CDR2 is YSYEKL. This CDR3 is CASSQDHRGLYEQYF. The CDR3 DNA sequence: TGCGCCAGCAGCCAAGATCACAGGGGCCTTTACGAGCAGTACTTC.